This entry is about one TCR beta chain. Its target is not known. The CDR3 sequence is 15 residues long. V shed 0 bases and J shed 1 base, with 8 bases lying between them. Germline loops: CDR1 MNHEY, CDR2 SVGAGI. Measured with immunoSEQ multiplex PCR; TCRdb has only the in-frame clones, and not every one. The sample lists about 51,000 clones, approximately 80% occurring once. Patients with chemo-refractory metastatic non-small-cell lung cancer received focal radiation plus CTLA-4 blockade with ipilimumab. The data derive from a study of radiotherapy plus CTLA-4 blockade in lung cancer. Study in general: Objective responses were seen in under 20% of patients, disease control in more than 30%. Overall study results and limits: Among blood TCR repertoires after radiotherapy plus ipilimumab, tumor-derived clones expanded. Reported findings show early blood T cell clone dynamics, with interferon-beta, best predicted response.

The receptor comes from a human donor with non-small cell lung cancer whose response to radiotherapy plus ipilimumab could not be evaluated. The J gene is TRBJ2-3, the V gene TRBV6-5, with a tentative D call TRBD2 (6 bases). The source was peripheral blood, collected from a patient treated with radiotherapy plus ipilimumab. The DNA for the CDR3 is TGTGCCAGCAGTTACTCGGGACTGGGCACAGATACGCAGTATTTT. It is translated as CASSYSGLGTDTQYF.